This is a list of T cell receptor beta chains from one sample in a study of T cell clones after liver transplantation. The protocol was immunoSEQ multiplex PCR, while the TCRdb copy is restricted to in-frame clones and leaves out a portion. This sample has around 100,000 clones, with around four fifths found just once. Sequenced here: CD4+ T cells from blood, sampled around 50 months after liver transplant. These receptors were taken from a human patient who received a liver transplant. Some T cells may have come from the graft donor. Both conserved end residues are part of each CDR3. The D gene is left open where the match is weak. Clone size is stated in some rows and not others, as once, few, many or a class when expanded.

V gene: TRBV5-1; clone size: .; D gene: TRBD1; J gene: TRBJ1-2; CDR3 DNA: TGCGCCAGCAGCTTGGGACAGGGATTAGGTGGCTACACCTTC; CDR3 protein: CASSLGQGLGGYTF
V gene: TRBV7-3; clone size: once; D gene: .; J gene: TRBJ2-1; CDR3 DNA: TGTGCCAGCAAGGTGGCCCACTCCTACAATGAGCAGTTCTTC; CDR3 protein: CASKVAHSYNEQFF
V gene: TRBV19; clone size: .; D gene: .; J gene: TRBJ1-1; CDR3 DNA: TGTGCCAGTAGTATTGGAAGCTTGCCCACTGAAGCTTTCTTT; CDR3 protein: CASSIGSLPTEAFF
V gene: TRBV18; clone size: .; D gene: .; J gene: TRBJ1-5; CDR3 DNA: TGTGCCAGCTCACCAGGCAGGGTGAGCAATCAGCCCCAGCATTTT; CDR3 protein: CASSPGRVSNQPQHF
V gene: TRBV28; clone size: once; D gene: .; J gene: TRBJ2-1; CDR3 DNA: TGTGCCAGCAGGACATCCTTGGGGATATATGAGCAGTTCTTC; CDR3 protein: CASRTSLGIYEQFF
V gene: TRBV19; clone size: .; D gene: .; J gene: TRBJ2-3; CDR3 DNA: TGTGCCAGTAGTATAGCCCCGGGTCTCCTACTGGATACGCAGTATTTT; CDR3 protein: CASSIAPGLLLDTQYF
V gene: TRBV9; clone size: .; D gene: .; J gene: TRBJ2-6; CDR3 DNA: TGTGCCAGCAGTGTTGCCTCCTCTGGGGCCAACGTCCTGACTTTC; CDR3 protein: CASSVASSGANVLTF
V gene: TRBV6-1; clone size: .; D gene: .; J gene: TRBJ1-5; CDR3 DNA: TGTGCCAGCAGGATGGAGACAGACAATCAGCCCCAGCATTTT; CDR3 protein: CASRMETDNQPQHF
V gene: TRBV7-9; clone size: .; D gene: TRBD2; J gene: TRBJ2-3; CDR3 DNA: TGTGCCAGCAGCTCAGTACTAGCGGGGGACACAGATACGCAGTATTTT; CDR3 protein: CASSSVLAGDTDTQYF
V gene: TRBV11-1; clone size: few; D gene: .; J gene: TRBJ2-2; CDR3 DNA: TGTGCCAGCAGCTTAGACGAGACCGGGGAGCTGTTTTTT; CDR3 protein: CASSLDETGELFF
V gene: TRBV19; clone size: .; D gene: .; J gene: TRBJ1-2; CDR3 DNA: TGTGCCAGCCGACGTGCTTATGGCTACACCTTC; CDR3 protein: CASRRAYGYTF
V gene: TRBV18; clone size: once; D gene: TRBD1; J gene: TRBJ2-5; CDR3 DNA: TGTGCCAGCTCACCAGTGGCAGGGGGCAGGGGGACCCAGTACTTC; CDR3 protein: CASSPVAGGRGTQYF
V gene: TRBV15; clone size: .; D gene: TRBD1; J gene: TRBJ1-6; CDR3 DNA: TGTGCCACCAGCAGAAAGACAGGGGCGGCTTCACCCCTCCACTTT; CDR3 protein: CATSRKTGAASPLHF
V gene: TRBV19; clone size: .; D gene: TRBD1; J gene: TRBJ2-4; CDR3 DNA: TGTGCCAGCTCCCGGGGACAGTCAAGTATTCAGTACTTC; CDR3 protein: CASSRGQSSIQYF
V gene: TRBV19; clone size: .; D gene: .; J gene: TRBJ1-6; CDR3 DNA: TGTGCCAGTAGTGACCTTGGGAATTCACCCCTCCACTTT; CDR3 protein: CASSDLGNSPLHF
V gene: TRBV14; clone size: .; D gene: .; J gene: TRBJ2-3; CDR3 DNA: TGTGCCAGCAGCCAAGCCCGCGGGGCAGATACGCAGTATTTT; CDR3 protein: CASSQARGADTQYF
V gene: TRBV28; clone size: .; D gene: TRBD2; J gene: TRBJ2-7; CDR3 DNA: TGTGCCAGCAGTTCGAGCGGGATTCCCCCCTACGAGCAGTACTTC; CDR3 protein: CASSSSGIPPYEQYF
V gene: TRBV28; clone size: .; D gene: .; J gene: TRBJ2-2; CDR3 DNA: TGTGCCAGCAGCACATCGAACACCGGGGAGCTGTTTTTT; CDR3 protein: CASSTSNTGELFF
V gene: TRBV6-5; clone size: .; D gene: TRBD1; J gene: TRBJ1-5; CDR3 DNA: TGTGCCAGCAGTTCCGTCTCGACAGGGGATCGTCAGCCCCAGCATTTT; CDR3 protein: CASSSVSTGDRQPQHF
V gene: TRBV20-1; clone size: .; D gene: .; J gene: TRBJ2-2; CDR3 DNA: TGCAGTGCTACCGACACCGGGGAGCTGTTTTTT; CDR3 protein: CSATDTGELFF
V gene: TRBV5-1; clone size: .; D gene: .; J gene: TRBJ1-2; CDR3 DNA: TGCGCCAGCAGCTTGGAACGGAGTAACTATGGCTACACCTTC; CDR3 protein: CASSLERSNYGYTF
V gene: TRBV6-5; clone size: .; D gene: .; J gene: TRBJ1-6; CDR3 DNA: TGTGCCAGCTCTCCCTCGCTTTCACCCCTCCACTTT; CDR3 protein: CASSPSLSPLHF
V gene: TRBV7-2; clone size: .; D gene: .; J gene: TRBJ2-3; CDR3 DNA: TGTGCCAGCAGCTTACGCCAGAGCACAGATACGCAGTATTTT; CDR3 protein: CASSLRQSTDTQYF
V gene: TRBV6-1; clone size: .; D gene: .; J gene: TRBJ2-7; CDR3 DNA: TGTGCCAGCAGTGAAACCCCCGGCGAGCAGTACTTC; CDR3 protein: CASSETPGEQYF
V gene: TRBV5-1; clone size: .; D gene: TRBD2; J gene: TRBJ2-4; CDR3 DNA: TGCGCCAGCAGCTTGGAGGGAGGGCCGAAAAACATTCAGTACTTC; CDR3 protein: CASSLEGGPKNIQYF
V gene: TRBV12-5; clone size: .; D gene: .; J gene: TRBJ1-1; CDR3 DNA: TGTGCTAATGGTCCTGACAGGAACACTGAAGCTTTCTTT; CDR3 protein: CANGPDRNTEAFF
V gene: TRBV18; clone size: .; D gene: TRBD2; J gene: TRBJ2-5; CDR3 DNA: TGTGCCAGCTCACCGGGACTACAAGAGACCCAGTACTTC; CDR3 protein: CASSPGLQETQYF
V gene: TRBV18; clone size: .; D gene: .; J gene: TRBJ1-1; CDR3 DNA: TGTGCCAGCTCATCGTACCTTTCTGAAGCTTTCTTT; CDR3 protein: CASSSYLSEAFF
V gene: TRBV6-1; clone size: .; D gene: .; J gene: TRBJ1-1; CDR3 DNA: TGTGCCAGCAGTGTCAGGGAAACTGAAGCTTTCTTT; CDR3 protein: CASSVRETEAFF
V gene: TRBV15; clone size: .; D gene: TRBD1; J gene: TRBJ2-3; CDR3 DNA: TGTGCCACCAGCAGACGGACAGGGGGCGCGACAGATACGCAGTATTTT; CDR3 protein: CATSRRTGGATDTQYF
V gene: TRBV7-3; clone size: .; D gene: .; J gene: TRBJ1-5; CDR3 DNA: TGTGCCAGCAGCCCCCGCGAGGGATGGCCCCAGCATTTT; CDR3 protein: CASSPREGWPQHF
V gene: TRBV5-1; clone size: once; D gene: .; J gene: TRBJ1-5; CDR3 DNA: TGCGCCAGCAGCTCTGTCGGGGCGGGACAGCCCCAGCATTTT; CDR3 protein: CASSSVGAGQPQHF
V gene: TRBV29-1; clone size: .; D gene: .; J gene: TRBJ1-1; CDR3 DNA: TGCAGCGTTGGCCGGGACGCTGAAGCTTTCTTT; CDR3 protein: CSVGRDAEAFF
V gene: TRBV25-1; clone size: .; D gene: .; J gene: TRBJ2-7; CDR3 DNA: TGTGCCAGCAGGGGGGATATATACGAGCAGTACTTC; CDR3 protein: CASRGDIYEQYF
V gene: TRBV28; clone size: .; D gene: .; J gene: TRBJ2-4; CDR3 DNA: TGTGCCAGCAGTTTTTCCGAGAGCTGGGGGGTAGCCAAAAACATTCAGTACTTC; CDR3 protein: CASSFSESWGVAKNIQYF
V gene: TRBV28; clone size: once; D gene: .; J gene: TRBJ1-1; CDR3 DNA: TGTGCCAGCCGGGAAAACACTGAAGCTTTCTTT; CDR3 protein: CASRENTEAFF
V gene: TRBV6-5; clone size: .; D gene: .; J gene: TRBJ1-4; CDR3 DNA: TGTGCCAGCAGTTACGGGTGGACCGACTCCGGAAAACTGTTTTTT; CDR3 protein: CASSYGWTDSGKLFF
V gene: TRBV19; clone size: many; D gene: TRBD1; J gene: TRBJ1-1; CDR3 DNA: TGTGCCAGTCTGCGGGAGGGGTCAGGAAGGGGGCTGGCTTTCTTT; CDR3 protein: CASLREGSGRGLAFF
V gene: TRBV7-2; clone size: .; D gene: .; J gene: TRBJ2-7; CDR3 DNA: TGTGCCAGCAGCCCCTACTGGCTCATAGGCGACGAGCAGTACTTC; CDR3 protein: CASSPYWLIGDEQYF
V gene: TRBV28; clone size: .; D gene: .; J gene: TRBJ1-1; CDR3 DNA: TGTGCCAGCAGTCCGGACGTTACGGCTTTCTTT; CDR3 protein: CASSPDVTAFF
V gene: TRBV18; clone size: .; D gene: TRBD1; J gene: TRBJ2-1; CDR3 DNA: TGTGCCAGCTCATCCGACAGGGGCCGCATGGACAATGAGCAGTTCTTC; CDR3 protein: CASSSDRGRMDNEQFF
V gene: TRBV20-1; clone size: .; D gene: .; J gene: TRBJ1-3; CDR3 DNA: TGCAGTGCTTCTAGGGGAAACACCATATATTTT; CDR3 protein: CSASRGNTIYF